This T cell receptor beta chain was captured in a study of T cells in Graves' hyperthyroidism and ophthalmopathy. Disease lasting under 3 months, a NOSPECS grade of at least 4, and a Clinical Activity Score of at least 3 were features of the ophthalmopathy patients. Clinical symptoms, serum thyroxine and TRAb, thyroid ultrasound and orbital computed tomography were used for the diagnoses. What was amplified from RNA transcripts were TCR beta CDR3 regions. The study used the HTBI primer set for a first-round RT-PCR of the TCR CDR3. TCRdb recomputed calls from the multiplex PCR reads with MiXCR, one row per CDR3 protein. In the table there are about 600,000 distinct CDR3 sequences, more than 12% of which are singletons. The CDR3 is 13 amino acids. From germline, CDR1 is SGHTA and CDR2 FQGTGA. Trimming removed 8 bases at V and 0 bases at J, with 10 bases between. Turning to this clonotype: A much larger clone differs from this one at a single base, so this may be a read error.

The rearrangement joins TRBV7-3 to TRBJ2-5; no clear D gene. This TCR came from a woman aged 45-65 years with Graves' ophthalmopathy. Sequencing was carried out using blood. The CDR3 sequence: CASGSTNQETQYF. The DNA of the CDR3 is TGTGCCAGCGGCTCAACAAACCAAGAGACCCAGTACTTC.